These 8 T cell receptor beta chains were sequenced from one sample in a study of graft-versus-host responses after intestinal transplantation. The table came from immunoSEQ multiplex PCR; TCRdb's copy has only in-frame clones and leaves some out. The sample records tens of thousands of clones, roughly 84% being singletons. These TCRs are of unknown antigen specificity. The source material was unstimulated CD4+ T cells sorted from spleen or lymph node cells, sampled before transplant. These TCRs come from a human donor who was the organ donor for an intestinal transplant.

This clone is a singleton in its sample. The chain has TRBV9 and TRBJ2-7; no reliable D call. Trimming left V 0 bases short and J 6 bases short, with 4 bases between. Per germline, CDR1 SGDLS and CDR2 YYNGEE. This CDR3 spans 11 amino acids. The CDR3, as DNA: TGTGCCAGCAGCGTAGGAGGCGAGCAGTACTTC. It is translated as CASSVGGEQYF.

The chain carries TRBV7-2 and TRBJ1-6; D is undetermined. The CDR3 is 17 amino acids. V shed 5 bases and J shed 5 bases, with 19 bases lying between them. Germline V gene lookup returns CDR1 SGHTA and CDR2 FQGNSA. CDR3 in amino acids: CASSRDTFQTNNSPLHF. CDR3 bases: TGTGCCAGCAGCCGAGACACCTTCCAGACCAATAATTCACCCCTCCACTTT.

This chain connects TRBV7-9 to TRBJ2-1; 10 bases align to TRBD2. The germline CDR1 and CDR2 sequences are SEHNR and FQNEAQ (reference sequence). V lost 2 bases and J lost 4; bases outside the gene matches: 2. This CDR3 region has 15 residues. The CDR3 sequence: CASSLQGLAYNEQFF. The DNA for the CDR3 is TGTGCCAGCAGCTTACAGGGACTAGCGTACAATGAGCAGTTCTTC.

This clone was detected only once. V and J are TRBV30 and TRBJ1-5; weak D call: TRBD1 (5 bases). The CDR3 has 13 residues. Germline CDR1 is GTSNPN and CDR2 is SVGIG (reference sequence). V lost 1 base and J lost 4, with 8 bases in between. The CDR3 reads CAWSGGNNQPQHF. In DNA, the CDR3 is TGTGCCTGGAGTGGGGGGAATAATCAGCCCCAGCATTTT. The full variable domain, completed using reference TRBV30 and TRBJ1-5, is SQTIHQWPATLVQPVGSPLSLECTVEGTSNPNLYWYRQAAGRGLQLLFYSVGIGQISSEVPQNLSASRPQDRQFILSSKKLLLSDSGFYLCAWSGGNNQPQHFGDGTRLSIL.

The rearrangement joins TRBV7-9 to TRBJ2-3; 10 bases line up with TRBD2. The CDR3 is 15 amino acids. V was pared by 4 bases and J by 4 bases, with 5 bases of the junction left unmatched. Germline CDR1 SEHNR, CDR2 FQNEAQ (reference sequence). CDR3 sequence reads: CASSSSTSGSDTQYF. In DNA form, the CDR3 reads TGTGCCAGCAGCTCGTCGACTAGCGGGTCAGATACGCAGTATTTT.

This clone occurred a few times. The chain carries TRBV5-1 and TRBJ2-7; D is unclear. V shed 4 bases and J shed 0 bases, with 2 bases lying between them. The germline V gene encodes CDR1 SGHRS and CDR2 YFSETQ. CDR3 length: 11 amino acids. CDR3: CASSVSYEQYF. The DNA of the CDR3 is TGCGCCAGCAGCGTCTCCTACGAGCAGTACTTC. Supplemented by reference TRBV5-1 and TRBJ2-7, the full variable domain reads KAGVTQTPRYLIKTRGQQVTLSCSPISGHRSVSWYQQTPGQGLQFLFEYFSETQRNKGNFPGRFSGRQFSNSRSEMNVSTLELGDSALYLCASSVSYEQYFGPGTRLTVT.

The V gene is TRBV5-4, the J gene TRBJ2-4; D is tentatively TRBD1 or TRBD2 (5 bases each). Germline lookup yields CDR1 SGHNT and CDR2 YYREEE (reference sequence). This CDR3 spans 13 amino acids. The V end was cut by 3 bases, the J end by 4 bases, with 8 bases between. The CDR3 is CASSWDGKNIQYF. In DNA form, the CDR3 reads TGTGCCAGCAGCTGGGACGGGAAAAACATTCAGTACTTC.

The J gene is TRBJ1-1, the V gene TRBV9; tentatively, D is TRBD1 (5 bases). Germline assignment: CDR1 SGDLS and CDR2 YYNGEE. Trimming shortened V by 2 bases and J by 4 bases, and 9 bases separated the two germline ends. This CDR3 spans 13 amino acids. The CDR3 protein is CASSVDGGTEAFF. CDR3 nucleotide sequence: TGTGCCAGCAGCGTCGACGGGGGCACTGAAGCTTTCTTT.